These 27 T cell receptor beta chains were sequenced from one sample in a study of T cells in Graves' hyperthyroidism and ophthalmopathy. Amplified regions were TCR beta CDR3 sequences from RNA transcripts. A set of HTBI primers served as the primers for a first-round RT-PCR of the TCR CDR3. TCRdb redid the calling of the multiplex PCR reads with MiXCR, one entry per CDR3 protein. The repertoire consists of about 700,000 distinct CDR3 sequences, with 12% to 15% occurring once and the leading ten covering around 9.6%. The sample was blood. The receptors originated from a woman aged 18-29 years with Graves' hyperthyroidism.

This chain connects TRBV13 to TRBJ1-6; 10 nucleotides agree with TRBD1. CDR3 size: 16 residues. Looked up from germline, CDR1 is PRHDT and CDR2 is FYEKMQ (reference sequence). Unmatched junction bases numbered 9, after V lost 4 bases and J lost 9 bases. The CDR3 loop is CASSYTGTGVASPLHF. CDR3 nucleotide sequence: TGTGCCAGCAGCTACACCGGGACAGGGGTCGCTTCACCCCTCCACTTT.

A few counts support this clonotype. The CDR3 region has the DNA TGTGCCAGTAGTAAAAGACGGGACACGCTCCGGGCATTAATGAACACTGAAGCTTTCTTT. This translates into CASSKRRDTLRALMNTEAFF. J is TRBJ1-1 and V is TRBV19, with a possible D match to TRBD1 (6 bases). Per the germline V gene, CDR1 is LNHDA and CDR2 is SQIVND (reference sequence). Trimming took 4 bases from V and 0 from J, leaving 27 bases between them. The CDR3 loop spans 20 amino acids.

The chain's CDR3 is CSVLGQGGGNTEAFF. The CDR3 nucleotides read TGCAGCGTTCTTGGACAGGGGGGAGGGAACACTGAAGCTTTCTTT. The rearrangement links TRBV20-1 to TRBJ1-1; 10 bases line up with TRBD1. The CDR3 has 15 amino acids. Germline V CDR1 and CDR2: DFQATT, SNEGSKA (reference sequence).

This clonotype has a count of ten or more. The chain carries TRBV5-1 and TRBJ2-1; TRBD1 matches 11 bases. J was trimmed by 6 bases and V by 3 bases; bases with no gene match: 2. Per the germline V gene, CDR1 is SGHRS and CDR2 is YFSETQ. The CDR3 covers 14 residues. CDR3 sequence: CASSSGQGANEQFF. The CDR3 bases are TGCGCCAGCAGCTCAGGACAGGGGGCCAATGAGCAGTTCTTC.

This clonotype appeared many times. The chain carries TRBV19 and TRBJ1-5; D remains unclear. Trimming removed 5 bases at V and 7 bases at J, with 9 bases between. This CDR3 is 12 amino acids long. CDR1 LNHDA and CDR2 SQIVND come from the germline V gene (reference sequence). CDR3 protein: CASSSGAQPQHF. CDR3 in DNA: TGTGCCAGTAGTTCAGGAGCCCAGCCCCAGCATTTT.

V and J are TRBV4-3 and TRBJ1-2; TRBD1 aligns across 9 bases. This CDR3 comprises 17 residues. Germline CDR1 and CDR2: LGHNA and YSLEER. V shed 0 bases and J 7 bases; nucleotides not matched to a gene: 12. This chain's CDR3 is CASSQDNRVGTGSGYTF. The CDR3 DNA is TGCGCCAGCAGCCAAGATAATCGAGTCGGGACAGGGTCTGGCTACACCTTC.

In its sample, this clonotype was seen many times. This chain joins TRBV15 and TRBJ1-5; D gene unclear. CDR3 size: 16 residues. V was shortened by 4 bases and J by 4 bases, with 17 bases between the two germline ends. The V gene's germline CDR1 is LNHNV and CDR2 YYDKDF (reference sequence). CDR3 nucleotides: TGTGCCACCAGCATATCGGTCAGGATTAGGAATCAGCCCCAGCATTTT. It specifies CATSISVRIRNQPQHF.

The V gene is TRBV20-1, the J gene TRBJ1-2, with 9 bases matching TRBD1. V lost 3 bases, J lost 9 bases, and 8 bases stayed unmatched. Germline loops: CDR1 DFQATT, CDR2 SNEGSKA (reference sequence). The CDR3 length is 13 residues. CDR3 sequence: CSASFPDRGRYTF. CDR3 nucleotide sequence: TGCAGTGCTAGTTTTCCGGACAGGGGTCGCTACACCTTC.

As for this clonotype: A read error may be the cause here, since a much bigger clone is one base away. In DNA, the CDR3 is TGTGCCAGCAGCACTAGCGGGGGCTCCTACAATGAGCAGTTCTTC. Protein: CASSTSGGSYNEQFF. V is TRBV3-1 and J is TRBJ2-1; 11 nucleotides line up with TRBD2. CDR1 is LGHDT, CDR2 YNNKEL, per germline (reference sequence). CDR3 length: 15 residues. The trim removed 5 bases at V and 0 bases at J, leaving 0 bases unmatched.

This sequence joins TRBV24-1 and TRBJ1-5; the match to TRBD1 covers 7 bases. This CDR3 is built from 17 residues. Germline assignment: CDR1 KGHDR and CDR2 SFDVKD. Germline trimming cut 0 bases from V and 1 base from J; bases unmatched to any gene: 5. CDR3 sequence: CATSDLGGGGSNQPQHF. The DNA of the CDR3 is TGTGCCACCAGTGATTTGGGAGGGGGCGGGAGCAATCAGCCCCAGCATTTT.

On this clonotype: This is likely a read error, given that the CDR3 carries no conserved phenylalanine or tryptophan at its end. The CDR3 is CSALLGRGNQPQHL. CDR3 nucleotide sequence: TGCAGTGCTCTCCTGGGCAGGGGCAATCAGCCCCAGCATTTA. The rearrangement uses TRBV20-1 and TRBJ1-5; a weak D match, TRBD1 (5 bases). Trimming removed 5 bases from V and 2 bases from J, with 13 bases in between. Germline values: CDR1 DFQATT, CDR2 SNEGSKA (reference sequence). This CDR3 contains 14 residues.

This clonotype was picked up many times. The J gene is TRBJ1-2, the V gene TRBV7-9; unclear D gene. This CDR3 comprises 12 residues. Trimming took 5 bases from V and 10 from J, leaving 14 bases between them. Germline V gene lookup returns CDR1 SEHNR and CDR2 FQNEAQ (reference sequence). CDR3 in amino acids: CASSPPDGFYTF. CDR3 bases: TGTGCCAGCAGCCCCCCAGACGGATTCTACACCTTC. The full variable domain, in which reference TRBV7-9 and TRBJ1-2 provide the parts outside the CDR3, is DTGVSQNPRHKITKRGQNVTFRCDPISEHNRLYWYRQTLGQGPEFLTYFQNEAQLEKSRLLSDRFSAERPKGSFSTLEIQRTEQGDSAMYLCASSPPDGFYTFGSGTRLTVV.

This clonotype was seen more than once but under ten times. The J gene is TRBJ2-1, the V gene TRBV11-2, with 11 bases that match TRBD2. The CDR3 is 17 amino acids. Germline CDR1 is SGHAT and CDR2 is FQNNGV. With 4 bases clipped from V and 0 bases from J, the junction kept 5 bases outside the gene matches. CDR3 sequence reads: CASSSTLAGGSYNEQFF. The CDR3 coding sequence is TGTGCCAGCAGCTCGACCCTAGCGGGGGGCTCCTACAATGAGCAGTTCTTC.

CDR3 sequence reads: CASSLGNIIREGTLTGELFF. The DNA for the CDR3 is TGTGCCAGCAGCCTAGGGAATATAATACGGGAGGGAACCTTGACGGGGGAGCTGTTTTTT. This chain connects TRBV11-3 to TRBJ2-2; 8 bases are a match to TRBD2. This CDR3 spans 20 amino acids. Losses at the gene ends were 5 bases for V and 8 bases for J; bases not matched to a gene: 25. Per germline, CDR1 SGHNT and CDR2 YENEEA.

This rearrangement joins TRBV29-1 to TRBJ2-1, with 8 bases identical to TRBD2. CDR1 SQVTM and CDR2 ANQGSEA come from the germline V gene. V was clipped by 1 base and J by 0 bases; unmatched bases: 5. This CDR3 region has 16 residues. CDR3 sequence reads: CSVEAPGGPSYNEQFF. Written as DNA, the CDR3 is TGCAGCGTTGAAGCGCCGGGAGGGCCCTCCTACAATGAGCAGTTCTTC.

This clonotype was counted only a few times. The V call is TRBV18, the J call TRBJ2-2, with unresolved D. This CDR3 comprises 15 residues. Germline values: CDR1 KGHSH, CDR2 LQKENI. V lost 6 bases and J lost 6, with 17 bases in between. The CDR3 loop is CASSLTKAVAGELFF. As DNA, the CDR3 is TGTGCCAGCTCGCTTACTAAGGCAGTCGCCGGGGAGCTGTTTTTT.

This clonotype was recorded at least ten times. This chain uses TRBV6-6 with TRBJ2-1, with TRBD2 matching 11 bases. The germline gives CDR1 MNHNY, CDR2 SVGAGI (reference sequence). The CDR3 spans 16 residues. The J segment lost 4 bases and the V segment lost 0 bases, leaving 2 bases of the junction unmatched. The CDR3 here is CASSYSGLAAYNEQFF. CDR3 nucleotides: TGTGCCAGCAGTTACTCGGGACTAGCGGCGTACAATGAGCAGTTCTTC.

This clonotype was found a few times. The rearrangement links TRBV10-3 to TRBJ2-5, with TRBD1 matching over 7 bases. Germline CDR1 ENHRY, CDR2 SYGVKD. The CDR3 loop spans 13 amino acids. V shed 6 bases and J 3 bases; nucleotides not matched to a gene: 4. The CDR3 sequence: CAIRGTEKETQYF. The CDR3 bases are TGTGCCATCAGAGGGACAGAGAAAGAGACCCAGTACTTC.

About this clonotype itself: With a much larger clone just one base away, this may be a read error. The genes are TRBV4-2 and TRBJ1-5; D possibly corresponds to TRBD1 (5 bases). V was pared by 4 bases and J by 0 bases, with 10 bases between. The germline V gene has CDR1 LGHNA and CDR2 YNFKEQ. CDR3 length equals 15 residues. The CDR3 nucleotides read TGTGCCAGCAGCCCCAGGGTGAATAGCAATCAGCCCCAGCATTTT. It encodes CASSPRVNSNQPQHF.

This clonotype was recorded at least ten times. This chain uses TRBV5-1 with TRBJ2-7; D unclear. Germline lookup yields CDR1 SGHRS and CDR2 YFSETQ. Trimming removed 6 bases at V and 4 bases at J, with 14 bases between. This CDR3 has 13 amino acids. CDR3 sequence (DNA): TGCGCCAGCACCTCCGAATGGGCTTACGAGCAGTACTTC. Amino acid sequence: CASTSEWAYEQYF.

V is TRBV12-3 or TRBV12-4 and J is TRBJ1-1; maybe TRBD1 (5 bases). The CDR3 contains 15 residues. Trimming shortened V by 6 bases and J by 1 base, and 15 bases separated the two germline ends. The CDR3 DNA reads TGTGCCAGCAGCCTCAGGGTAGGACAGAACACTGAAGCTTTCTTT. As protein: CASSLRVGQNTEAFF.

This clonotype has at least ten counts. The chain has TRBV7-9 and TRBJ2-1, with no clear D. This CDR3 is built from 13 residues. Trimming cost V 5 bases and J 3 bases, with 8 bases left between them. Germline values: CDR1 SEHNR, CDR2 FQNEAQ (reference sequence). Here the CDR3 reads CASSPVNYNEQFF. The CDR3 bases are TGTGCCAGCAGCCCTGTAAACTACAATGAGCAGTTCTTC.

In its sample, this clonotype was seen many times. The DNA for the CDR3 is TGTGCCAGCAGTTCTTCATCAATCGGGGGGCGCGGAGCTTTCTTT. It codes for CASSSSSIGGRGAFF. This chain links TRBV28 with TRBJ1-1; possibly TRBD1 for D (6 bases). The CDR3 is made up of 15 amino acids. Germline-derived CDR1 and CDR2 are MDHEN and SYDVKM. V dropped 4 bases and J dropped 10 bases, with 22 bases sitting between them.

At least ten counts were recorded for this clonotype. The rearrangement links TRBV7-9 to TRBJ2-6, with a weak D call TRBD1 (6 bases). The CDR3 runs 16 residues. The germline V and J ends were trimmed by 5 bases and 0 bases, with 11 bases remaining between them. Germline V gives CDR1 SEHNR, CDR2 FQNEAQ (reference sequence). CDR3 DNA sequence: TGTGCCAGCAGCACCCGGACAGCCTCTGGGGCCAACGTCCTGACTTTC. Amino acids: CASSTRTASGANVLTF.

Ten or more counts support this clonotype. The chain employs TRBV6-1 and TRBJ2-1, with a tentative D call TRBD1 (6 bases). Germline values: CDR1 MNHNS, CDR2 SASEGT. This CDR3 has 14 residues. Deletions cut 5 bases from V and 10 bases from J, with 18 bases between. CDR3 sequence: CASSQKGQSGEQFF. The CDR3 nucleotides read TGTGCCAGCAGTCAAAAAGGACAGTCGGGCGAGCAGTTCTTC.

This clonotype came up a few times. The rearrangement joins TRBV13 to TRBJ1-1; D perhaps matches TRBD1 (6 bases). This CDR3 region has 15 residues. V was shortened by 5 bases and J by 1 base, with 14 bases between the two germline ends. From germline, CDR1 is PRHDT and CDR2 FYEKMQ (reference sequence). The CDR3 sequence: CASSGYRDENTEAFF. Here the CDR3 DNA reads TGTGCCAGCAGCGGGTACAGGGATGAGAACACTGAAGCTTTCTTT.

As to this clonotype: A single base separates this from a much larger clone, so it may be a read error. J is TRBJ2-3 and V is TRBV2; tentatively, D is TRBD1 or TRBD2 (7 bases each). The CDR3 is made up of 13 amino acids. Germline V gene lookup returns CDR1 SNHLY and CDR2 FYNNEI. CDR3 in amino acids: CTSRGGARDTQYF. The CDR3 DNA reads TGTACCAGCAGGGGGGGGGCTAGGGATACGCAGTATTTT. Supplemented by reference TRBV2 and TRBJ2-3, the full variable domain reads EPEVTQTPSHQVTQMGQEVILRCVPISNHLYFYWYRQILGQKVEFLVSFYNNEISEKSEIFDDQFSVERPDGSNFTLKIRSTKLEDSAMYFCTSRGGARDTQYFGPGTRLTVL.